Listed here are 32 T cell receptor beta chains from one sample, sequenced in a study of cytomegalovirus exposure and HLA in healthy donors. PCR primers comprised 60 Vbeta and 13 Jbeta primers. Some clones are missing from TCRdb's copy, which holds only in-frame ones; the method was immunoSEQ multiplex PCR. The data hold approximately 88,000 clones, with roughly 73% observed a single time. Sample: PBMCs. The receptors were sampled from a man aged 50 or older in good health and CMV-seropositive.

The chain employs TRBV11-2 and TRBJ1-6; D unclear. Trimming took 5 bases from V and 5 from J, leaving 16 bases between them. Germline V gives CDR1 SGHAT, CDR2 FQNNGV. The CDR3 spans 16 residues. The CDR3 DNA reads TGTGCCAGCAGCCTTTCGGCTAGCTTGCATAATTCACCCCTCCACTTT. It encodes CASSLSASLHNSPLHF.

This chain uses TRBV5-1 with TRBJ2-1; 8 positions agree with TRBD1. V gave up 3 bases and J gave up 4 bases; unmatched junction bases: 9. Germline V gene sequence: CDR1 SGHRS, CDR2 YFSETQ. The CDR3 has 16 residues. DNA of the CDR3: TGCGCCAGCAGCTCCCAACCGGGACAGGTTTACAATGAGCAGTTCTTC. It encodes CASSSQPGQVYNEQFF.

Here the CDR3 reads CASSDSLATDTQYF. The CDR3 DNA is TGTGCCAGCAGTGATAGCCTAGCGACAGATACGCAGTATTTT. The chain carries TRBV6-1 and TRBJ2-3; D is perhaps TRBD2 (6 bases). The germline V gene encodes CDR1 MNHNS and CDR2 SASEGT. The ends were cut back, 3 bases at V and 3 bases at J, with 10 bases in the middle. The CDR3 contains 14 residues.

This chain uses TRBV30 with TRBJ2-2; 9 bases line up with TRBD1. The length of the CDR3 is 12 residues. Germline-derived CDR1 and CDR2 are GTSNPN and SVGIG (reference sequence). The J segment lost 7 bases and the V segment lost 8 bases, leaving 5 bases of the junction unmatched. The CDR3 DNA reads as TGTGCCGGACAGGGGATAAACGGGGAGCTGTTTTTT. This codes for CAGQGINGELFF.

This chain connects TRBV5-4 to TRBJ1-2; 9 bases map to TRBD1. The CDR3 has 13 amino acids. Germline-derived CDR1 and CDR2 are SGHNT and YYREEE (reference sequence). Germline trimming cut 4 bases from V and 6 bases from J; bases unmatched to any gene: 4. The CDR3 here is CASSRTGDNGYTF. In DNA, the CDR3 is TGTGCCAGCAGCCGGACAGGGGATAATGGCTACACCTTC.

The chain couples TRBV20-1 to TRBJ1-1; the D is unclear. The germline V gene has CDR1 DFQATT and CDR2 SNEGSKA (reference sequence). The V and J ends lost 6 bases and 9 bases respectively, with 14 bases between them. The CDR3 runs to 11 residues. The CDR3 DNA reads as TGCAGTGCCCTGAGGCAGCACAAAGCTTTCTTT. Amino acid sequence: CSALRQHKAFF.

This clone is a singleton in its sample. The chain employs TRBV6-6 and TRBJ1-5; possible D gene TRBD1, 6 bases. Between the trimmed V and J ends, which lost 5 bases and 6 bases, there was a span of 17 bases. The CDR3 totals 15 residues. The germline CDR1 and CDR2 sequences are MNHNY and SVGAGI (reference sequence). In nucleotides, the CDR3 is TGTGCCAGCAGTGGTCGGGGGGGGGCGACTCAGCCCCAGCATTTT. Residues: CASSGRGGATQPQHF.

This clone was observed a single time. V gene TRBV11-2 combines with J gene TRBJ1-5; D unclear. Germline V CDR1 and CDR2: SGHAT, FQNNGV. CDR3 length: 17 residues. Trimming took 0 bases from V and 4 from J, leaving 16 bases between them. The CDR3 here is CASSLDPSGVANQPQHF. The CDR3 DNA reads TGTGCCAGCAGCTTAGACCCCTCCGGGGTCGCGAATCAGCCCCAGCATTTT.

This clone showed up just a few times. This rearrangement joins TRBV19 to TRBJ2-1; 8 bases fit TRBD1. V lost 2 bases, J lost 3 bases, and 3 bases stayed unmatched. This CDR3 contains 15 residues. The V gene's germline CDR1 is LNHDA and CDR2 SQIVND (reference sequence). For the CDR3, the DNA is TGTGCCAGTAGTATAAGACAGGGGTACTACAATGAGCAGTTCTTC. It is translated as CASSIRQGYYNEQFF.

The rearrangement links TRBV14 to TRBJ2-2; 10 bases fit TRBD2. This CDR3 comprises 17 residues. The germline CDR1 and CDR2 sequences are SGHDN and FVKESK. V lost 4 bases to trimming and J lost 0 bases; unmatched junction nucleotides: 5. This CDR3 reads CASSLDGLAANTGELFF. CDR3 in DNA: TGTGCCAGCAGCCTAGATGGACTAGCGGCGAACACCGGGGAGCTGTTTTTT.

The CDR3 DNA follows: TGTGCCACCAGCGGGAGACTAGCGGGGGGGACAGATACGCAGTATTTT. Translated: CATSGRLAGGTDTQYF. The chain carries TRBV15 and TRBJ2-3, with 14 bases fitting TRBD2. Germline CDR1 is LNHNV and CDR2 is YYDKDF (reference sequence). The CDR3 consists of 16 residues. With V trimmed by 5 bases and J by 3 bases, 4 bases remained unmatched. Complete variable domain (other parts from reference TRBV15 and TRBJ2-3): DAMVIQNPRYQVTQFGKPVTLSCSQTLNHNVMYWYQQKSSQAPKLLFHYYDKDFNNEADTPDNFQSRRPNTSFCFLDIRSPGLGDTAMYLCATSGRLAGGTDTQYFGPGTRLTVL.

This chain uses TRBV30 with TRBJ1-6, with TRBD1 matching over 9 bases. The CDR3 is 14 amino acids. The V segment lost 5 bases and the J segment 4 bases; nucleotides outside the gene matches: 3. The germline V gene has CDR1 GTSNPN and CDR2 SVGIG (reference sequence). In nucleotides, the CDR3 is TGTGCCTGGGGACAGGGGCCTTATAATTCACCCCTCCACTTT. Protein product: CAWGQGPYNSPLHF.

This chain connects TRBV15 to TRBJ2-1; TRBD2 matches 7 bases. Germline V gene sequence: CDR1 LNHNV, CDR2 YYDKDF (reference sequence). The CDR3 extends over 16 amino acids. After removal of 1 base from V and 4 bases from J, the junction contained 7 bases not matched to a gene. The CDR3 sequence: CATSRGGAGIYNEQFF. In DNA form, the CDR3 reads TGTGCCACCAGCAGAGGGGGAGCGGGGATTTACAATGAGCAGTTCTTC. The complete variable domain, with remaining parts taken from reference TRBV15 and TRBJ2-1, reads DAMVIQNPRYQVTQFGKPVTLSCSQTLNHNVMYWYQQKSSQAPKLLFHYYDKDFNNEADTPDNFQSRRPNTSFCFLDIRSPGLGDTAMYLCATSRGGAGIYNEQFFGPGTRLTVL.

The chain is built from TRBV5-8 and TRBJ1-1; D is unresolved. Germline V CDR1 and CDR2: SGHTS, YDEGEE. This CDR3 has 13 amino acids. The V gene lost 3 bases and the J gene lost 7 bases, with 13 bases spanning the gap. CDR3: CASSSFTRNEAFF. In nucleotides, the CDR3 is TGTGCCAGCAGCTCCTTTACGAGAAATGAAGCTTTCTTT.

The rearrangement joins TRBV7-3 to TRBJ2-1; 8 bases map to TRBD2. Germline lookup yields CDR1 SGHTA and CDR2 FQGTGA. The CDR3 spans 15 residues. After removal of 6 bases from V and 0 bases from J, the junction contained 4 bases not matched to a gene. The CDR3 DNA sequence: TGTGCCAGCAGTACCGCGGGGGGCTCCTACAATGAGCAGTTCTTC. Amino acids: CASSTAGGSYNEQFF.

This chain joins TRBV27 and TRBJ1-1; TRBD1 matches at 11 bases. Per germline, CDR1 MNHEY and CDR2 SMNVEV (reference sequence). The CDR3 loop spans 14 amino acids. Germline trimming cut 3 bases from V and 6 bases from J; bases unmatched to any gene: 3. CDR3 amino acids: CASSLGQGVSEAFF. CDR3 coding DNA: TGTGCCAGCAGTTTGGGACAGGGGGTGTCTGAAGCTTTCTTT.

The chain has TRBV6-1 and TRBJ1-1, with 8 bases lining up with TRBD1. The junction had 2 bases not matched to a gene; V was cut back by 4 bases and J by 4 bases. The CDR3 consists of 13 residues. From germline, CDR1 is MNHNS and CDR2 SASEGT. CDR3 nucleotide sequence: TGTGCCAGCAGTGGGACAGGGACCACTGAAGCTTTCTTT. Encoded protein: CASSGTGTTEAFF.

This sequence joins TRBV30 and TRBJ2-6, with 8 nucleotides matching TRBD1. CDR3 length: 15 amino acids. With V trimmed by 4 bases and J by 0 bases, 2 bases remained unmatched. Germline V lookup: CDR1 GTSNPN, CDR2 SVGIG (reference sequence). The CDR3 sequence is CAWTTGGSGANVLTF. The DNA for the CDR3 is TGTGCCTGGACCACAGGGGGCTCTGGGGCCAACGTCCTGACTTTC.

This clone was counted once. V usage is TRBV6-1 and J usage is TRBJ1-4; D remains unclear. Germline CDR1 reads MNHNS; CDR2 reads SASEGT. V shed 7 bases and J shed 10 bases, with 13 bases lying between them. The CDR3 has 12 residues. This chain's CDR3 is CASKIEGGKLFF. CDR3 coding DNA: TGTGCCAGCAAAATTGAAGGCGGAAAACTGTTTTTT.

V is TRBV29-1 and J is TRBJ2-7; TRBD2 might be the D (7 bases). Germline V lookup: CDR1 SQVTM, CDR2 ANQGSEA. Trimming cost V 6 bases and J 3 bases, with 15 bases left between them. CDR3 size: 13 residues. The CDR3 DNA is TGCAGCGTCGAGGGGGGGAGACACTACGAGCAGTACTTC. Protein product: CSVEGGRHYEQYF.

The rearrangement uses TRBV6-6 and TRBJ2-7; TRBD1 matches 11 bases. Germline V gene data show CDR1 as MNHNY and CDR2 as SVGAGI (reference sequence). The CDR3 contains 15 residues. With V trimmed by 6 bases and J by 5 bases, 9 bases remained unmatched. This chain's CDR3 is CASRGQGGDWNEQYF. CDR3 nucleotides: TGTGCCAGCAGGGGACAGGGGGGTGATTGGAACGAGCAGTACTTC.

This sequence joins TRBV9 and TRBJ1-1; 7 bases line up with TRBD1. The junction had 12 bases not matched to a gene; V was cut back by 4 bases and J by 6 bases. Germline CDR1 SGDLS, CDR2 YYNGEE. The CDR3 sequence is 15 residues long. CDR3 nucleotides: TGTGCCAGCAGCCGGGACAGCCTTGTCGGGGCTGAAGCTTTCTTT. Residues: CASSRDSLVGAEAFF.

J is TRBJ2-2 and V is TRBV5-1; perhaps TRBD2 as D (5 bases). The CDR3 sequence is 14 residues long. Trimming took off 6 bases at V and 7 bases at J, with 16 bases between the two ends. Per the germline V gene, CDR1 is SGHRS and CDR2 is YFSETQ. The CDR3 sequence is CASTPDPSGGELFF. The CDR3 DNA sequence: TGCGCCAGCACCCCGGACCCGAGCGGCGGGGAGCTGTTTTTT.

The genes are TRBV5-6 and TRBJ2-2, with D unclear. The germline CDR1 and CDR2 sequences are SGHDT and YYEEEE. Between the trimmed V and J ends, which lost 4 bases and 1 base, there was a span of 11 bases. CDR3 length equals 15 residues. DNA for the CDR3: TGTGCCAGCAGCAGTAACACCCTGAACACCGGGGAGCTGTTTTTT. It encodes CASSSNTLNTGELFF.

Remarks on this clone: A junction end diverges from the germline sequence, so it may reflect a read error. The V and J genes are TRBV5-6 and TRBJ1-2, with a tentative D call TRBD1 (6 bases). Germline V CDR1 and CDR2: SGHDT, YYEEEE. This CDR3 is built from 12 residues. As DNA, the CDR3 is TGTGCCAGCAGCTTCAACAGGGATGGCTACCCCTTC. Its protein product is CASSFNRDGYPF.

The chain joins TRBV7-9 to TRBJ2-5; a weak D match, TRBD1 (5 bases). This CDR3 has 14 residues. Germline V CDR1 and CDR2: SEHNR, FQNEAQ (reference sequence). Trimming stripped 5 bases from V and 2 bases from J, with 12 bases between. Here the CDR3 DNA reads TGTGCCAGCAGCCGTGACAGTGTACAAGAGACCCAGTACTTC. Amino acid sequence: CASSRDSVQETQYF.

J is TRBJ1-6 and V is TRBV19; TRBD1 matches at 7 bases. The CDR3 is made up of 14 amino acids. Per the germline V gene, CDR1 is LNHDA and CDR2 is SQIVND (reference sequence). V lost 6 bases and J lost 9; bases outside the gene matches: 8. In DNA, the CDR3 is TGTGCCAGTAGCCTAGACAGGGTGGGTTCACCCCTCCACTTT. Translation: CASSLDRVGSPLHF.

V gene TRBV9 combines with J gene TRBJ1-2, with 10 bases fitting TRBD1. The junction had 10 bases not matched to a gene; V was cut back by 4 bases and J by 4 bases. The CDR3 runs to 16 residues. The V gene's germline CDR1 is SGDLS and CDR2 YYNGEE. CDR3 protein: CASSPGGQGIGYGYTF. In DNA form, the CDR3 reads TGTGCCAGCAGCCCGGGGGGACAGGGGATAGGCTATGGCTACACCTTC. Drawing the rest from reference TRBV9 and TRBJ1-2, the complete variable domain is DSGVTQTPKHLITATGQRVTLRCSPRSGDLSVYWYQQSLDQGLQFLIQYYNGEERAKGNILERFSAQQFPDLHSELNLSSLELGDSALYFCASSPGGQGIGYGYTFGSGTRLTVV.

In DNA form, the CDR3 reads TGTGCCAGCAGCGGGGCGGGAGCCTTCTACGAGCAGTACTTC. Its protein product is CASSGAGAFYEQYF. The rearrangement links TRBV7-9 to TRBJ2-7, with 7 positions matching TRBD2. The germline V gene has CDR1 SEHNR and CDR2 FQNEAQ (reference sequence). The junction had 7 bases not matched to a gene; V was cut back by 5 bases and J by 3 bases. The CDR3 is 14 amino acids.

The chain is built from TRBV5-1 and TRBJ2-7, with D perhaps matching TRBD1 (5 bases). The V gene's germline CDR1 is SGHRS and CDR2 YFSETQ. CDR3 length: 12 residues. V lost 4 bases and J lost 7, with 12 bases in between. For the CDR3, the DNA is TGCGCCAGCAGCGTGGATCAGGGAGAGCAGTACTTC. Translation gives CASSVDQGEQYF.

This chain uses TRBV5-1 with TRBJ1-1; the match to TRBD1 covers 9 bases. This CDR3 spans 17 amino acids. Germline V gene sequence: CDR1 SGHRS, CDR2 YFSETQ. J gave up 6 bases and V 6 bases, and 18 bases lay outside the gene matches. CDR3 protein: CASNTGGGSFSGPEAFF. As DNA, the CDR3 is TGCGCCAGCAACACAGGGGGCGGGAGTTTCAGTGGCCCTGAAGCTTTCTTT.

This chain joins TRBV10-2 and TRBJ2-7, with 8 bases lining up with TRBD1. With 7 bases clipped from V and 2 bases from J, the junction kept 7 bases outside the gene matches. Germline V lookup: CDR1 WSHSY, CDR2 SAAADI. The CDR3 covers 14 residues. The CDR3 protein is CASKLGQATYEQYF. CDR3 nucleotides: TGCGCCAGCAAACTGGGACAGGCAACCTACGAGCAGTACTTC.